What follows are 12 T cell receptor beta chains derived from one specimen sequenced in a study of long-term antiretroviral therapy in people with HIV (dated by TCRdb to the early 2020s). The immunoSEQ hsTCRB v3.0 assay was used at survey level resolution for TRB variable region sequencing. TCRdb holds this immuneACCESS table with in-frame rearrangements only. Some clones are missing; in checked studies, unresolved V genes explain under half, and the rest has no known cause. Recorded for this sample are about 29,000 clones; about 96% of them occurred a single time. The top ten clonotypes cover approximately 8.8% of the sample. The sequencing here drew on unsorted PBMCs, taken 5.3 years after starting antiretroviral therapy. Receptors were obtained from a man aged 30 to 39 with HIV.

J is TRBJ1-1 and V is TRBV9; D is ambiguous. V was shortened by 2 bases and J by 4 bases, with 12 bases between the two germline ends. The CDR3 is made up of 14 amino acids. The V gene's germline CDR1 is SGDLS and CDR2 YYNGEE. CDR3 bases: TGTGCCAGCAGCGTTTACACAAGCGGCACTGAAGCTTTCTTT. This gives the protein CASSVYTSGTEAFF. The full variable domain, completed using reference TRBV9 and TRBJ1-1, is DSGVTQTPKHLITATGQRVTLRCSPRSGDLSVYWYQQSLDQGLQFLIQYYNGEERAKGNILERFSAQQFPDLHSELNLSSLELGDSALYFCASSVYTSGTEAFFGQGTRLTVV.

V gene TRBV25-1 combines with J gene TRBJ2-2; the D is unclear. Trimming pared 3 bases from V and 3 bases from J, leaving 11 bases between. Germline CDR1 reads MGHDK; CDR2 reads SYGVNS. The CDR3 has 15 amino acids. The CDR3 region is CASSDGRWDTGELFF. The CDR3 DNA follows: TGTGCCAGCAGTGATGGTCGTTGGGACACCGGGGAGCTGTTTTTT.

This sequence joins TRBV6-7 and TRBJ2-2; D is perhaps TRBD1 (6 bases). TRBV6-7 is sorted into the ORF group, with uncertain function. V shed 3 bases and J shed 7 bases, with 27 bases lying between them. This CDR3 region has 19 residues. CDR3 amino acids: CASSYSYTRDTIKGGELFF. The CDR3 DNA follows: TGTGCCAGCAGTTATTCTTATACACGGGACACAATAAAGGGCGGGGAGCTGTTTTTT.

The chain has TRBV7-3 and TRBJ2-1; 7 bases are a match to TRBD2. Germline values: CDR1 SGHTA, CDR2 FQGTGA. V was pared by 5 bases and J by 5 bases, with 3 bases of the junction left unmatched. There are 13 residues in the CDR3. The CDR3 region has the DNA TGTGCCAGCAGCCGGGACTACGACAATGAGCAGTTCTTC. It is translated as CASSRDYDNEQFF.

The rearrangement links TRBV5-1 to TRBJ2-3; tentative D call: TRBD1 (5 bases). Germline V gene lookup returns CDR1 SGHRS and CDR2 YFSETQ. The CDR3 totals 15 residues. Between the trimmed V and J ends, which lost 2 bases and 2 bases, there was a span of 12 bases. In DNA, the CDR3 is TGCGCCAGCAGCTTCGGCAGGGCCAACACAGATACGCAGTATTTT. Amino acids: CASSFGRANTDTQYF.

V is TRBV4-2 and J is TRBJ2-7; D may be TRBD1 (7 bases). CDR1 is LGHNA, CDR2 YNFKEQ, per germline. V was clipped by 2 bases and J by 1 base, with 12 bases between them. The CDR3 is made up of 15 amino acids. CDR3 sequence (DNA): TGTGCCAGCAGCCAACAGACAGGGAGGTCCTACGAGCAGTACTTC. This gives the protein CASSQQTGRSYEQYF.

J is TRBJ2-7 and V is TRBV5-1; 8 nucleotides match TRBD1. The CDR3 totals 16 residues. Trimming at V came to 4 bases and at J to 1 base, leaving 10 bases not matched to a gene. Germline CDR1 is SGHRS and CDR2 is YFSETQ. In DNA form, the CDR3 reads TGCGCCAGCAGCCGGCGGGACAGGACTTTATCCTACGAGCAGTACTTC. Protein sequence: CASSRRDRTLSYEQYF.

V is TRBV5-6 and J is TRBJ2-2; possible D gene TRBD1, 5 bases. Germline lookup yields CDR1 SGHDT and CDR2 YYEEEE. There are 12 residues in the CDR3. V was pared by 3 bases and J by 6 bases, with 6 bases between. CDR3 in DNA: TGTGCCAGCAGCTGGGGCCCCGGGGAGCTGTTTTTT. Translated: CASSWGPGELFF.

The chain employs TRBV9 and TRBJ2-3; 10 bases are shared with TRBD2. Trimming cost V 4 bases and J 0 bases; bases outside gene matches: 5. The CDR3 covers 16 residues. The V gene's germline CDR1 is SGDLS and CDR2 YYNGEE. For the CDR3, the DNA is TGTGCCAGCAGCCAAGCGGGGGGGATGAGCACAGATACGCAGTATTTT. It yields the protein CASSQAGGMSTDTQYF.

The chain links TRBV11-2 to TRBJ2-3; 9 nucleotides align to TRBD2. After removal of 2 bases from V and 2 bases from J, the junction contained 11 bases not matched to a gene. The CDR3 has 18 residues. Germline values: CDR1 SGHAT, CDR2 FQNNGV. CDR3 sequence: CASSLFGLASGITDTQYF. In nucleotides, the CDR3 is TGTGCCAGCAGCTTATTCGGTCTGGCTAGCGGGATCACAGATACGCAGTATTTT.

The chain uses TRBV6-1 and TRBJ1-5; D not certain. Trimming removed 2 bases at V and 4 bases at J, with 6 bases between. The CDR3 runs to 13 residues. Looked up from germline, CDR1 is MNHNS and CDR2 is SASEGT. DNA for the CDR3: TGTGCCAGCAGTGAATTGGGGAATCAGCCCCAGCATTTT. It is translated as CASSELGNQPQHF.

The chain uses TRBV10-3 and TRBJ2-2; 13 bases are shared with TRBD2. V was pared by 6 bases and J by 4 bases, with 5 bases of the junction left unmatched. The CDR3 spans 16 residues. In germline, CDR1 is ENHRY, CDR2 SYGVKD. As DNA, the CDR3 is TGTGCCATCAGAGGGACTAGCGGGGACCGCACCGGGGAGCTGTTTTTT. Its translation is CAIRGTSGDRTGELFF.